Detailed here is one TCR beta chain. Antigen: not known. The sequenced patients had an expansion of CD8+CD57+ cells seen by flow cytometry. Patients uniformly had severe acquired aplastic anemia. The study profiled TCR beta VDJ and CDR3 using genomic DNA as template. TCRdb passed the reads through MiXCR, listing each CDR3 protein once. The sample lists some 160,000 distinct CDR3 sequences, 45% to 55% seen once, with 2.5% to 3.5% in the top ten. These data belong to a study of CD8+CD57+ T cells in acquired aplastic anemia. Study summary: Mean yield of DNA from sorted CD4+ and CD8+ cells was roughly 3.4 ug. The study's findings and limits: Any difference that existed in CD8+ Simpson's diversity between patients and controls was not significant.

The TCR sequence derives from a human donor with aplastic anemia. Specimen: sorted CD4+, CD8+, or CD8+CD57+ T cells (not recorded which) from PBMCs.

The CDR3 DNA reads as TGTGCCAGCAGTGGCACCGGGACCGGGAGTGAAGCTTTCTTT. This sequence encodes CASSGTGTGSEAFF. V gene TRBV2 combines with J gene TRBJ1-1, with D perhaps matching TRBD1 (5 bases). The CDR3 has 14 amino acids. V dropped 4 bases and J dropped 7 bases, with 16 bases sitting between them. From germline, CDR1 is SNHLY and CDR2 FYNNEI.